The T cell receptor (beta chain) under discussion was sequenced for a study of Graves' ophthalmopathy and Graves' hyperthyroidism (dated by TCRdb to the late 2010s). About the investigation overall: Hyperthyroidism was considered stable if no progression to ophthalmopathy occurred within 18 months of follow-up. Following sample collection, hyperthyroidism patients were given methimazole at a starting dose of 30 mg daily, and ophthalmopathy patients were given high-dose intravenous methylprednisolone. The study used TCR beta repertoire signatures to distinguish Graves' ophthalmopathy from Graves' hyperthyroidism and to predict progression to ophthalmopathy. An independent validation cohort was composed of 18 hyperthyroidism patients and 15 to 17 patients who later progressed from hyperthyroidism to ophthalmopathy. In over 5 hyperthyroidism patients, the T-cell repertoire of thyroid tissue was compared with the T-cell repertoire of blood. To explore V-J signatures distinguishing ophthalmopathy from hyperthyroidism, a discovery set of about a hundred patients (around 42 ophthalmopathy, some 55 stable hyperthyroidism) was enrolled. In total, some 130 blood samples were TCR-sequenced: approximately 42 ophthalmopathy, some 72 hyperthyroidism and about 17 hyperthyroidism-to-ophthalmopathy patients. The paper as a whole reports these results and caveats: In validation, the model predicted ophthalmopathy progression with about 64% sensitivity and 72.22% specificity; fewer than 15 predicted patients were CT-confirmed with GO in a median of approximately 6.5 months. Sample size was not statistically predetermined, and group allocation was not concealed from the investigators. Among expanded thyroid clonotypes with frequency above 0.001, most also showed up in blood, which suggests that blood repertoires may reflect the thyroid immune response. In cross-validation, the 13-signature model distinguished ophthalmopathy from stable hyperthyroidism with about 90% sensitivity and approximately 81% specificity, and in the test set the corresponding values were roughly 80% and 76%.

The hyperthyroidism patients were 18 to 65 years old and newly diagnosed, with a disease duration of less than 2 months. Patients with other autoimmune diseases, uncontrolled infections, pregnancy or lactation were excluded. Clinical symptoms, serum thyroxine, TRAb, thyroid ultrasound and orbital computed tomography formed the basis of the diagnosis. Trizol reagent was used to extract the total RNA, and its quality was then checked on an Agilent 2100 Bioanalyzer. TCR beta CDR3 regions were amplified from RNA transcripts for repertoire sequencing. A first-round RT-PCR used HTBI primers with the Qiagen OneStep RT-PCR kit, followed by a second-round multiplex PCR, size selection and purification. Libraries were sequenced on an Illumina HiSeq2000 using paired-end 100 bp reads. From the authors' description of their analysis: SOAPnuke was used to process the reads, removing any read that contained adapters or uncalled bases, had a mean Phred below 15, or lacked an exact match to the constant primer or identifier. COPE v1.2.5 was used to merge the high-quality paired reads. Each unique nucleotide sequence was defined as a clonotype, and clonotypes were aligned to IMGT TRB V, D and J references with MiTCR v1.1. The analysis was limited to V-J combinations with a frequency above 0.0001, which together covered roughly 99% of the repertoires. For each V-J combination, a TCR clonal expansion and chaos score was defined as F50 clonal expansion divided by the chaos observed in the TCRdist matrix. Features were reduced by Welch's t-statistics and random forest to around 14 V-J combinations, which fed a naive Bayes classifier. The Morisita-Horn index was used to measure how similar the thyroid and blood repertoires were. TCRdb trimmed public reads at Q25 via fastp, called clones via MiXCR and kept in-frame beta chains. When rows share a CDR3 protein, they turn into one entry using the most common DNA and genes. These V and J calls rely on TCRdb rather than the paper's analysis. Within this sample are more than 1,000,000 distinct CDR3 sequences, with 35% to 40% of them counted one time only. The ten largest make up more than 9.5% of the sample.

This clonotype was seen ten or more times. The target of this receptor is not known. No much larger clone is present one base from it, and per-base qualities are unavailable. The CDR3 has 15 amino acids, counting the end cysteine and phenylalanine. Kept here is only the CDR3 DNA, which spans 45 bases and is read in frame from base 1. CDR1 and CDR2 are drawn from the germline V gene (reference sequence): SEHNR, FQNEAQ. The V and J ends are trimmed by 1 base and 3 bases, leaving 9 bases between them. The chain is encoded by TRBV7-9 joined to TRBJ1-4; the D gene cannot be named for sure. The receptor was isolated from an adult man with Graves' hyperthyroidism. Material: peripheral blood or thyroid tissue (not recorded which). The DNA is TGTGCCAGCAGCTTAGTTTTGGAGGCTAATGAAAAACTGTTTTTT. Translated, this gives CASSLVLEANEKLFF.